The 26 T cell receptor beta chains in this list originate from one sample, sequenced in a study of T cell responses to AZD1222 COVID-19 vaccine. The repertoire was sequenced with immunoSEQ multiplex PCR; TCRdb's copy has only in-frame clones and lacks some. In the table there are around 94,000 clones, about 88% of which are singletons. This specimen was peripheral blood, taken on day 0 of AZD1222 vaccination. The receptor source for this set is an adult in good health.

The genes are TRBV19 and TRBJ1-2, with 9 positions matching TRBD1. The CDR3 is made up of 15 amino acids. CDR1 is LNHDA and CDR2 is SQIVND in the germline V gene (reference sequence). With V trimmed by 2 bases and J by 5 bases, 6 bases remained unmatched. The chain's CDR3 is CASSIPPGQGYGYTF. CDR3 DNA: TGTGCCAGTAGTATACCTCCGGGACAGGGATATGGCTACACCTTC.

CDR3 protein: CASSPQGTGVTGELFF. The CDR3 region has the DNA TGCGCCAGCAGCCCACAGGGGACAGGGGTTACCGGGGAGCTGTTTTTT. V is TRBV5-1 and J is TRBJ2-2, with 10 bases aligning to TRBD1. The CDR3 sequence is 16 residues long. V was pared by 4 bases and J by 5 bases, with 8 bases of the junction left unmatched. The V gene's germline CDR1 is SGHRS and CDR2 YFSETQ.

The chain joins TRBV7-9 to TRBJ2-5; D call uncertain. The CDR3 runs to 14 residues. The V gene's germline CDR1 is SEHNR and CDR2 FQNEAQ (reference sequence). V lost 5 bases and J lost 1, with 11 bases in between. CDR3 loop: CASSQTIGQETQYF. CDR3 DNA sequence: TGTGCCAGCAGCCAGACGATCGGCCAAGAGACCCAGTACTTC.

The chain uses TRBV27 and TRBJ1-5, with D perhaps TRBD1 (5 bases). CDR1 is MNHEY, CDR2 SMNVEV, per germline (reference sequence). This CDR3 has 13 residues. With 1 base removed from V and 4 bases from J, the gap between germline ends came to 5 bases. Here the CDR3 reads CASSLWGNQPQHF. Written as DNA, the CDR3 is TGTGCCAGCAGTTTATGGGGGAATCAGCCCCAGCATTTT.

CDR3 sequence: CSGGMTLRGTEAFF. The CDR3 DNA sequence: TGCAGCGGGGGTATGACACTACGGGGCACTGAAGCTTTCTTT. The chain combines TRBV29-1 with TRBJ1-1; no firm D call. The CDR3 loop spans 14 amino acids. Germline CDR1 reads SQVTM; CDR2 reads ANQGSEA. V was clipped by 7 bases and J by 4 bases, with 19 bases between them.

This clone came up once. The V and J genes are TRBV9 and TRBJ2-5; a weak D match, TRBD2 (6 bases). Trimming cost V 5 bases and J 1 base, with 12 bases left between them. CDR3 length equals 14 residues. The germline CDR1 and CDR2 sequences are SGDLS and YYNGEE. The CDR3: CASSAAGPQETQYF. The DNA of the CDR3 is TGTGCCAGCAGTGCAGCGGGCCCCCAAGAGACCCAGTACTTC.

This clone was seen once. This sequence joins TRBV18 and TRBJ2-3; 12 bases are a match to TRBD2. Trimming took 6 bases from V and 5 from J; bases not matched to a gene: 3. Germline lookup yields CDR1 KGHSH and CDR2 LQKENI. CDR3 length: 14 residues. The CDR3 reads CASSLTSGGDTQYF. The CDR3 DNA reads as TGTGCCAGCTCGCTGACTAGCGGGGGAGATACGCAGTATTTT.

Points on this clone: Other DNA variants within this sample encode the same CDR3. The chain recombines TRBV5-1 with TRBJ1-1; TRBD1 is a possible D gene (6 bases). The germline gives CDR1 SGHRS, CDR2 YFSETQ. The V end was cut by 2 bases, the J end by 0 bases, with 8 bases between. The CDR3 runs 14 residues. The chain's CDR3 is CASSLQGMNTEAFF. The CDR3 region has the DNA TGCGCCAGCAGCTTACAGGGTATGAACACTGAAGCTTTCTTT.

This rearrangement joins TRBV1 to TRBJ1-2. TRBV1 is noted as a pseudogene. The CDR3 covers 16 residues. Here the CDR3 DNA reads TGCACCAGCAGCCAAGTACAAGTAGGGGCCGCGGGTGGCTACACCTTC. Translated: CTSSQVQVGAAGGYTF.

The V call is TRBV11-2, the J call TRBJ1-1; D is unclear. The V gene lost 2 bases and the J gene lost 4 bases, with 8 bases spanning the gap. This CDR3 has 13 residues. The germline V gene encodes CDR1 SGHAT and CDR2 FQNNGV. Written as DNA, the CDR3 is TGTGCCAGCAGCTTAAACCGAGGCACTGAAGCTTTCTTT. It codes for CASSLNRGTEAFF.

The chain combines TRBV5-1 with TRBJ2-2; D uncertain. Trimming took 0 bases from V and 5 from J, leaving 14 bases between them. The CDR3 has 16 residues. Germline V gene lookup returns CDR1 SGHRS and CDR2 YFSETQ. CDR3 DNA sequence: TGCGCCAGCAGCTTGGGCGCTCCGGTGGGTACCGGGGAGCTGTTTTTT. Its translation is CASSLGAPVGTGELFF.

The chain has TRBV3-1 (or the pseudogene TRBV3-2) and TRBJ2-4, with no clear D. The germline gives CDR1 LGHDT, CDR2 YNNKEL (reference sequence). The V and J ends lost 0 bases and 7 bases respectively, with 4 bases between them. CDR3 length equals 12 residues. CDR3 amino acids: CASSQDRNIQYF. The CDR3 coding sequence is TGTGCCAGCAGCCAAGATAGGAACATTCAGTACTTC.

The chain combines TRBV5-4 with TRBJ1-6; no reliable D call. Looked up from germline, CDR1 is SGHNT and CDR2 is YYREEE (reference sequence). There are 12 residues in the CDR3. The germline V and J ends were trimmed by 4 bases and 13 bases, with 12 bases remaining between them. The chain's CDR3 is CASSLPASPLHF. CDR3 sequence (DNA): TGTGCCAGCAGCCTGCCGGCGTCCCCCCTCCACTTT.

As DNA, the CDR3 is TGTGCCAGCAGCGACCCGCGGGACAGGGGATTTTCCTATAATTCACCCCTCCACTTT. The encoded protein is CASSDPRDRGFSYNSPLHF. The chain joins TRBV9 to TRBJ1-6; 10 bases are shared with TRBD1. Germline lookup yields CDR1 SGDLS and CDR2 YYNGEE. The CDR3 has 19 amino acids. The trim removed 3 bases at V and 1 base at J, leaving 10 bases unmatched.

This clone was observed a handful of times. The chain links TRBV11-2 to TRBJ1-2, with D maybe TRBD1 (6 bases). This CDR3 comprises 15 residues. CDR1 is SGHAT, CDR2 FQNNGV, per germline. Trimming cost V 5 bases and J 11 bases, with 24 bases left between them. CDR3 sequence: CASSPGRQGIWRYTF. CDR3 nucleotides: TGTGCCAGCAGCCCCGGAAGGCAGGGGATATGGAGGTACACCTTC.

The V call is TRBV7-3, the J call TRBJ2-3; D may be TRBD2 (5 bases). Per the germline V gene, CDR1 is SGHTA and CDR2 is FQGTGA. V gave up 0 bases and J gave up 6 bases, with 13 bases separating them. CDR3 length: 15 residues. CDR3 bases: TGTGCCAGCAGCTTAACGTCGGCGGGCGGGGATACGCAGTATTTT. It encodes CASSLTSAGGDTQYF. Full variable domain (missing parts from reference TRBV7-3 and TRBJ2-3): GAGVSQTPSNKVTEKGKYVELRCDPISGHTALYWYRQSLGQGPEFLIYFQGTGAADDSGLPNDRFFAVRPEGSVSTLKIQRTERGDSAVYLCASSLTSAGGDTQYFGPGTRLTVL.

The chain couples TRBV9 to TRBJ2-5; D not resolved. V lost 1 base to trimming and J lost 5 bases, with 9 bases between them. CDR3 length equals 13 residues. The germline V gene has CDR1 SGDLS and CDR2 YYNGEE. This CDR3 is CASSVPPSETQYF. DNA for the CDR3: TGTGCCAGCAGCGTACCCCCGTCGGAGACCCAGTACTTC.

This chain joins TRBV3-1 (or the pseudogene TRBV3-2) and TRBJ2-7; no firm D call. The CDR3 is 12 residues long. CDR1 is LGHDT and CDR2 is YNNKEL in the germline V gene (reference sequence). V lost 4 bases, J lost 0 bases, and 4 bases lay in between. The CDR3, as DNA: TGTGCCAGCAGCCGGGACTCCTACGAGCAGTACTTC. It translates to CASSRDSYEQYF.

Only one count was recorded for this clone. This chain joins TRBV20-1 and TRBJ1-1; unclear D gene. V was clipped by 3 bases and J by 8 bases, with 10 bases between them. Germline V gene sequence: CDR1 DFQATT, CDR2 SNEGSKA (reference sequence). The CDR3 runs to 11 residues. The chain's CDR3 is CSASLGWEAFF. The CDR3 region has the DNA TGCAGTGCTAGCTTGGGTTGGGAAGCTTTCTTT.

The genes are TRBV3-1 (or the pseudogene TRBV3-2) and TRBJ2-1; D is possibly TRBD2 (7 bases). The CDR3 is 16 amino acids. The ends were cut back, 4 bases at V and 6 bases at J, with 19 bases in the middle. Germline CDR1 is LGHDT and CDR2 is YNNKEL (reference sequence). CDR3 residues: CASSRRGGDFPNEQFF. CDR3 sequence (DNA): TGTGCCAGCAGCCGAAGGGGGGGCGACTTTCCCAATGAGCAGTTCTTC.

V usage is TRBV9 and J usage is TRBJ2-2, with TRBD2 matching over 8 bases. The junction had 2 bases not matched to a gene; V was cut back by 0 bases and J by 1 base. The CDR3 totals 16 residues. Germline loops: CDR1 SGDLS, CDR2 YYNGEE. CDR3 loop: CASSVALAGNTGELFF. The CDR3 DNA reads TGTGCCAGCAGCGTAGCTCTAGCGGGGAACACCGGGGAGCTGTTTTTT.

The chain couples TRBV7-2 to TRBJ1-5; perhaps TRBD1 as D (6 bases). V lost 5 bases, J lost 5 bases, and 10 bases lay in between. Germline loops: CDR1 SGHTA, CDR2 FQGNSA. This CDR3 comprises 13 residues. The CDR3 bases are TGTGCCAGCAGCCGACAGGAGTATCAGCCCCAGCATTTT. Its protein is CASSRQEYQPQHF.

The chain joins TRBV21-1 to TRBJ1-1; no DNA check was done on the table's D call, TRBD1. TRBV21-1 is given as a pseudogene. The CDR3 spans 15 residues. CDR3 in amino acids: CASSKRTGMGTEAFF. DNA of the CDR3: TGTGCCAGCAGCAAACGGACAGGGATGGGCACTGAAGCTTTCTTT.

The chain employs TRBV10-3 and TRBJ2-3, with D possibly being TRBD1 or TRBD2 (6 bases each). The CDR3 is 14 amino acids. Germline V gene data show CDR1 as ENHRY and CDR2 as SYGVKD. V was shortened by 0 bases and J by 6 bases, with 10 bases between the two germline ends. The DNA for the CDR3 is TGTGCCATCAGTGAGTCGCGGGACAAGGATACGCAGTATTTT. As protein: CAISESRDKDTQYF.

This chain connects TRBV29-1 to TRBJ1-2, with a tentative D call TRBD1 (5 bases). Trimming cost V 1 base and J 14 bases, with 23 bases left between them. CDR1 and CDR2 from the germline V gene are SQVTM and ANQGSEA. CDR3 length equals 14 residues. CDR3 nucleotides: TGCAGCGTTGAAGCTAGGTTGCAGGGAAGAATTCGGACCTTC. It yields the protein CSVEARLQGRIRTF.

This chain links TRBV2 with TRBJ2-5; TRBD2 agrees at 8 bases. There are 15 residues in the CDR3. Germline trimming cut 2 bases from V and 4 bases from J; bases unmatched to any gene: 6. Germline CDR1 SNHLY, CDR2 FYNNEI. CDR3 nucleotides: TGTGCCAGCAGTGAAATTACCGGGGGGGGAGAGACCCAGTACTTC. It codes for CASSEITGGGETQYF.